This T cell receptor (beta chain) was identified in a study of T cells in localized non-small cell lung cancer. As to this clone: Its matching antigen is unknown.

Data came from immunoSEQ multiplex PCR; TCRdb stores just in-frame clones and leaves some out. Here the sample spans 75,000 to 80,000 clones, around 80% being singletons. General study points: The appearance of a median around 57 of the top 100 tumor clones was seen in adjacent lung.

CDR3 size: 13 residues. The germline CDR1 and CDR2 sequences are MNHNY and SVGAGI (reference sequence). Trimming pared 5 bases from V and 4 bases from J, leaving 11 bases between. The V and J genes are TRBV6-6 and TRBJ1-2; no clear D gene. The sample was peripheral blood, taken before any cancer treatment. The receptor was isolated from a female donor over 55 with stage I lung adenocarcinoma. The CDR3 reads CASSHRGSYGYTF. Here the CDR3 DNA reads TGTGCCAGCAGTCACCGAGGCTCCTATGGCTACACCTTC.